This entry is about one T cell receptor beta chain. A multiplex PCR was run with 60 Vbeta primers and 13 Jbeta primers. Sequenced by immunoSEQ multiplex PCR; TCRdb stores in-frame clones only, minus some. The sample shows a few hundred thousand clones, around 81% of them seen only once. The data originate from a study of cytomegalovirus exposure and HLA in healthy donors. Trimming took 3 bases from V and 0 from J; bases not matched to a gene: 0. CDR3 length: 15 amino acids. CDR1 is SEHNR and CDR2 is FQNEAQ in the germline V gene (reference sequence). This chain uses TRBV7-9 with TRBJ2-2; 8 bases align to TRBD2. This sequence was found in an older woman in good health and CMV-seropositive. The material sequenced was PBMCs. The CDR3 bases are TGTGCCAGCAGCTTGACTAGCGCGAACACCGGGGAGCTGTTTTTT. Protein sequence: CASSLTSANTGELFF.